A selection of T cell receptor beta chains follows, all from one sample in a study of blood T cell repertoires in COVID-19. Method: immunoSEQ multiplex PCR; TCRdb's copy keeps in-frame clones and lacks some. The sample contains 330,000 or so clones, 87% of which appear only once. Source material: peripheral blood. These receptors originate from a man younger than 40 with COVID-19, enrolled during active disease. Each CDR3 is given with its conserved first and last residue. Clone size, where shown, is once, few, many, or a class for clones that have expanded.

TRBV29-1 | . | CSASPLTMNTEAFF
TRBV4-3 | . | CASSQLRGYGYTF
TRBV28 | . | CASSDTGGSGYGYTF
TRBV4-1 | . | CASRQGENSGNTIYF
TRBV6-5 | . | CASSYSRGFTEAFF
TRBV30 | . | CARGQGELFF
TRBV6-5 | . | CATSWTGHNSPLHF
TRBV6-5 | . | CASSLAGTSTPDTQYF
TRBV6-5 | . | CASSYARGGGNEQFF
TRBV24-1 | . | CATRATGARGGELFF
TRBV3-1/TRBV3-2 | . | CASSHQGGHNEQFF
TRBV10-3 | once | CAIRGRGTDTQYF
TRBV7-9 | . | CASSLKGTAYEQYF
TRBV7-9 | . | CASSLGQGRLTNEKLFF
TRBV5-6 | few | CASSLIGSRGYGYTF
TRBV18 | once | CASSPLMNTEAFF